This TCR beta chain was identified during a study of T cell repertoires in aging, cancer and after chemotherapy. Rearranged V-D-J TRB sequences were amplified with a mixed TRB-A/B primer pool. A single record per CDR3 protein comes from TCRdb applying MiXCR to the multiplex PCR reads. Among 450 to 650 distinct CDR3 sequences listed, around a sixth were seen once. The template was genomic DNA from peripheral blood, not RNA. Whole-study findings and limits: Untreated cancer patients had significantly lower blood TCR diversity than age-matched healthy donors.

By share, this clonotype counts as large. Its matching antigen is unknown. Sequencing input: blood. The origin of this receptor is a human donor with a blood cancer.

The CDR3 DNA reads as TGTGCCACCAGTGATGGACAGAACTATGGCTACACCTTC. This encodes CATSDGQNYGYTF. The rearrangement uses TRBV24-1 and TRBJ1-2; tentative D call: TRBD1 (6 bases). The CDR3 contains 13 residues. Germline CDR1 KGHDR, CDR2 SFDVKD. Trimming pared 3 bases from V and 2 bases from J, leaving 6 bases between.